These 22 T cell receptor beta chains came from one sample sequenced in a study of OX40 agonist ivuxolimab in advanced cancers. Library method: the immunoSEQ multiplex PCR assay. TCRdb took over this immuneACCESS table, retaining in-frame rearrangements with V and J assigned. Such tables are incomplete; in checked studies, under half of the missing clones stem from an unresolved V gene, and the remainder is unexplained. The sample has 50,000 to 70,000 clones on record, approximately 79% of them singletons. The ten largest clones capture about 1.9% of the sample. The sequences come from CD4+ or CD8+ T cells sorted from blood, collected in a trial of the OX40 agonist ivuxolimab. These TCRs come from an adult with an advanced solid tumor such as melanoma, head and neck, liver or kidney cancer.

The rearrangement links TRBV5-4 to TRBJ1-1; 11 bases align to TRBD1. Germline CDR1 SGHNT, CDR2 YYREEE (reference sequence). V shed 4 bases, J shed 4 bases, and the junction held 12 bases outside the gene matches. CDR3 length: 17 residues. The CDR3 DNA reads TGTGCCAGCAGCCCAGGCGGACAGGGGGCCAGGGGCACTGAAGCTTTCTTT. Translation gives CASSPGGQGARGTEAFF.

With regard to this clone: This sample includes further DNA sequences coding for the same CDR3. The J gene is TRBJ2-7, the V gene TRBV5-4; D may correspond to TRBD1 or TRBD2 (5 bases each). The germline gives CDR1 SGHNT, CDR2 YYREEE (reference sequence). This CDR3 contains 13 residues. Trimming took off 2 bases at V and 4 bases at J, with 10 bases between the two ends. CDR3 residues: CASSLEGWYEQYF. The CDR3 DNA reads as TGTGCCAGCAGCTTAGAGGGGTGGTACGAGCAGTACTTC.

This clone was seen once. The chain combines TRBV2 with TRBJ2-5; D assignment may be TRBD1 or TRBD2 (6 bases each). V lost 2 bases and J 2 bases, leaving 12 bases between the germline ends. The CDR3 sequence is 15 residues long. The germline CDR1 and CDR2 sequences are SNHLY and FYNNEI. CDR3 nucleotides: TGTGCCAGCAGTGAACTCACGGGGGCACAAGAGACCCAGTACTTC. Translating gives CASSELTGAQETQYF.

The chain employs TRBV6-5 and TRBJ2-7; 10 nucleotides match TRBD1. The germline V gene encodes CDR1 MNHEY and CDR2 SVGAGI. V shed 6 bases, J shed 4 bases, and the junction held 9 bases outside the gene matches. This CDR3 contains 15 residues. For the CDR3, the DNA is TGTGCCAGCAGCCCGGGGGCGGACAGGGGGTACGAGCAGTACTTC. Protein product: CASSPGADRGYEQYF.

The V gene is TRBV7-3, the J gene TRBJ2-3; perhaps TRBD1 as D (5 bases). Trimming took off 2 bases at V and 4 bases at J, with 13 bases between the two ends. The germline V gene has CDR1 SGHTA and CDR2 FQGTGA. The CDR3 loop spans 15 amino acids. CDR3: CASSLGAGQADTQYF. CDR3 coding DNA: TGTGCCAGCAGCTTAGGGGCAGGGCAGGCAGATACGCAGTATTTT.

A remark on this clone: Other DNA variants within this sample encode the same CDR3. The V gene is TRBV11-3, the J gene TRBJ1-3, with 9 bases matching TRBD1. With V trimmed by 5 bases and J by 2 bases, 4 bases remained unmatched. Looked up from germline, CDR1 is SGHNT and CDR2 is YENEEA. The CDR3 has 15 residues. CDR3 bases: TGTGCCAGCAGCCCGGGACAGGGTCCTGGAAACACCATATATTTT. Its translation: CASSPGQGPGNTIYF.

The rearrangement joins TRBV19 to TRBJ2-2; D is perhaps TRBD2 (6 bases). The ends were cut back, 10 bases at V and 0 bases at J, with 12 bases in the middle. CDR3 size: 14 residues. Per germline, CDR1 LNHDA and CDR2 SQIVND (reference sequence). The CDR3 coding sequence is TGTGCCACTGGGACTCCAGCGAACACCGGGGAGCTGTTTTTT. As protein: CATGTPANTGELFF.

This clone was seen just once. The CDR3 nucleotides read TGTGCCAGTAGCTGGAGTTCTAACTATGGCTACACCTTC. This codes for CASSWSSNYGYTF. V gene TRBV19 combines with J gene TRBJ1-2; D gene uncertain. This CDR3 has 13 amino acids. The V end lost 6 bases, the J end lost 0 bases, and 8 bases lay between the germline ends. Germline CDR1 is LNHDA and CDR2 is SQIVND (reference sequence).

This chain joins TRBV2 and TRBJ1-1; D is perhaps TRBD1 (5 bases). In germline, CDR1 is SNHLY, CDR2 FYNNEI. The ends were cut back, 6 bases at V and 3 bases at J, with 14 bases in the middle. CDR3 size: 14 residues. The CDR3 loop is CASRYQGWDTEAFF. The CDR3 DNA reads as TGTGCCAGCAGGTATCAGGGCTGGGACACTGAAGCTTTCTTT.

The chain recombines TRBV28 with TRBJ2-3; D gene uncertain. The length of the CDR3 is 15 residues. CDR1 and CDR2 (germline): MDHEN, SYDVKM. The ends were cut back, 3 bases at V and 7 bases at J, with 17 bases in the middle. Written as DNA, the CDR3 is TGTGCCAGCAGTTTGTTATCCTCCTCTTATAATACGCAGTATTTT. Encoded protein: CASSLLSSSYNTQYF.

The J gene is TRBJ1-5, the V gene TRBV19, with 7 bases matching TRBD1. CDR3 size: 15 residues. The V and J ends lost 2 bases and 4 bases, in that order; junction bases with no gene match: 5. Germline assignment: CDR1 LNHDA and CDR2 SQIVND (reference sequence). CDR3 loop: CASSISTGSNQPQHF. In DNA form, the CDR3 reads TGTGCCAGTAGTATATCGACAGGGTCTAATCAGCCCCAGCATTTT.

This sequence joins TRBV6-5 and TRBJ2-7; possibly TRBD1 for D (6 bases). This CDR3 region has 14 residues. V lost 8 bases to trimming and J lost 6 bases, with 20 bases between them. CDR1 is MNHEY, CDR2 SVGAGI, per germline. CDR3 nucleotide sequence: TGTGCCAGCCACAGGGATTCCCTTTCGGGCGAGCAGTACTTC. Translated: CASHRDSLSGEQYF.

The V call is TRBV30, the J call TRBJ2-5; 7 bases are a match to TRBD2. This CDR3 is built from 14 residues. CDR1 GTSNPN and CDR2 SVGIG come from the germline V gene (reference sequence). V dropped 1 base and J dropped 5; count of bases not matched to a gene: 7. The CDR3 coding sequence is TGTGCCTGGAGTGGGTACGGGGGGTGGGAGACCCAGTACTTC. Protein: CAWSGYGGWETQYF. The full variable domain, in which reference TRBV30 and TRBJ2-5 provide the parts outside the CDR3, is SQTIHQWPATLVQPVGSPLSLECTVEGTSNPNLYWYRQAAGRGLQLLFYSVGIGQISSEVPQNLSASRPQDRQFILSSKKLLLSDSGFYLCAWSGYGGWETQYFGPGTRLLVL.

The chain links TRBV6-5 to TRBJ1-1; tentatively, D is TRBD1 (5 bases). The germline V gene has CDR1 MNHEY and CDR2 SVGAGI. CDR3 length: 14 residues. V was clipped by 4 bases and J by 1 base, with 10 bases between them. CDR3 in DNA: TGTGCCAGCAGTTTACTTGGGGGGAACACTGAAGCTTTCTTT. It codes for CASSLLGGNTEAFF.

The J gene is TRBJ1-1, the V gene TRBV4-1; D is unresolved. V dropped 0 bases and J dropped 4 bases, with 33 bases sitting between them. Germline V gives CDR1 MGHRA, CDR2 YSYEKL. The CDR3 consists of 22 residues. The CDR3 region is CASSQDRGVEGPQRLVSTEAFF. CDR3 bases: TGCGCCAGCAGCCAAGATCGTGGGGTGGAGGGCCCTCAACGCTTGGTGAGCACTGAAGCTTTCTTT.

The rearrangement uses TRBV5-4 and TRBJ2-5; D remains ambiguous. V shed 2 bases and J shed 5 bases, with 10 bases lying between them. The V gene's germline CDR1 is SGHNT and CDR2 YYREEE (reference sequence). The CDR3 covers 13 residues. The CDR3, as DNA: TGTGCCAGCAGCTTAACAAGGTCGGAGACCCAGTACTTC. Amino acid sequence: CASSLTRSETQYF. The full variable domain, with the rest looked up from reference TRBV5-4 and TRBJ2-5, is ETGVTQSPTHLIKTRGQQVTLRCSSQSGHNTVSWYQQALGQGPQFIFQYYREEENGRGNFPPRFSGLQFPNYSSELNVNALELDDSALYLCASSLTRSETQYFGPGTRLLVL.

The chain combines TRBV9 with TRBJ2-3; TRBD2 matches at 11 bases. Germline V gene sequence: CDR1 SGDLS, CDR2 YYNGEE. V gave up 3 bases and J gave up 4 bases; unmatched junction bases: 7. The CDR3 extends over 16 amino acids. The CDR3 DNA sequence: TGTGCCAGCAGCGCCGCTCTAGCGGGAGGTGCAGATACGCAGTATTTT. As protein: CASSAALAGGADTQYF.

The chain is built from TRBV10-3 and TRBJ2-1; a weak D match, TRBD2 (5 bases). Looked up from germline, CDR1 is ENHRY and CDR2 is SYGVKD. With 2 bases removed from V and 2 bases from J, the gap between germline ends came to 7 bases. This CDR3 region has 14 residues. CDR3 nucleotide sequence: TGTGCCATCAGTGAGAGCGGTACCTACAATGAGCAGTTCTTC. As protein: CAISESGTYNEQFF.

This chain uses TRBV25-1 with TRBJ2-1; D unclear. The CDR3 length is 16 residues. The germline V and J ends were trimmed by 3 bases and 2 bases, with 14 bases remaining between them. From germline, CDR1 is MGHDK and CDR2 SYGVNS. CDR3 coding DNA: TGTGCCAGCAGTGATGTAGTACAGCTCCCCTACAATGAGCAGTTCTTC. This gives the protein CASSDVVQLPYNEQFF.

The count of this clone is one. The chain is built from TRBV5-4 and TRBJ2-3; D may be TRBD1 (6 bases). The V end was cut by 0 bases, the J end by 6 bases, with 17 bases between. The CDR3 consists of 16 residues. Germline V gene data show CDR1 as SGHNT and CDR2 as YYREEE (reference sequence). CDR3 region: CASSLAGGLKRDTQYF. CDR3 bases: TGTGCCAGCAGCTTGGCTGGGGGCCTTAAAAGGGATACGCAGTATTTT.

The chain combines TRBV4-2 with TRBJ1-2; D perhaps matches TRBD1 (5 bases). Germline CDR1 reads LGHNA; CDR2 reads YNFKEQ. V dropped 0 bases and J dropped 4 bases, with 15 bases sitting between them. The CDR3 is 16 residues long. CDR3 sequence (DNA): TGTGCCAGCAGCCAAGATATAGGGGTAATAAGCTATGGCTACACCTTC. This encodes CASSQDIGVISYGYTF.

The chain couples TRBV11-2 to TRBJ2-2; D perhaps matches TRBD2 (6 bases). Germline V gene sequence: CDR1 SGHAT, CDR2 FQNNGV. This CDR3 spans 15 amino acids. Deletions cut 3 bases from V and 1 base from J, with 9 bases between. CDR3 protein: CASSFYSGNTGELFF. The CDR3 nucleotides read TGTGCCAGCAGCTTCTATAGCGGGAACACCGGGGAGCTGTTTTTT. Full variable domain (rest looked up from reference TRBV11-2 and TRBJ2-2): EAGVAQSPRYKIIEKRQSVAFWCNPISGHATLYWYQQILGQGPKLLIQFQNNGVVDDSQLPKDRFSAERLKGVDSTLKIQPAKLEDSAVYLCASSFYSGNTGELFFGEGSRLTVL.